This T cell receptor (beta chain) was documented in a study of shared clonotypes between healthy human individuals. The wider study: Three CD4 naive, three CD4 memory, two CD8 naive and one CD8 memory plate were used per donor. Findings of the study overall: Sharing across a few donors was seen in 5% to 5.5% of naive CD4 clonotypes.

In the authors' methods: ImmunoSEQ gave junction-only sequences without quality scores, so filtering differed. The method was immunoSEQ multiplex PCR; TCRdb's version includes in-frame clones alone and lacks a portion of them. V and J calls and clone size follow that table, whereas D and trimming were derived from the DNA. The sample holds approximately 330,000 clones; roughly 80% are singletons and the top ten take roughly 10%. There are 15 residues in the CDR3. V lost 0 bases, J lost 4 bases, and 12 bases lay in between. Germline loops: CDR1 SGHDN, CDR2 FVKESK. Details on this clone: Antigen unknown.

The material sequenced was memory CD4+ T cells sorted from blood. The subset: CD45RA-negative fraction. V gene TRBV14 combines with J gene TRBJ1-2; no clear D gene. The TCR was taken from a man aged 25 to 45 in good health. The CDR3 sequence: CASSQDRDGAYGYTF. Here the CDR3 DNA reads TGTGCCAGCAGCCAAGACCGCGACGGCGCCTATGGCTACACCTTC.